The 27 T cell receptor beta chains given below trace back to one sample, sequenced in a study of cytomegalovirus exposure and HLA in healthy donors. The primer mix had 60 Vbeta and 13 Jbeta primers. Sequencing was performed with immunoSEQ multiplex PCR; in TCRdb, only in-frame clones are kept and a portion is missing. The sample yields 130,000 or so clones, approximately 84% seen once. Sequenced sample: PBMCs. Source of these receptors: a woman aged 18-30 years in good health and CMV-seronegative.

This sequence joins TRBV6-1 and TRBJ2-5; D is possibly TRBD1 (5 bases). The V gene lost 0 bases and the J gene lost 0 bases, with 8 bases spanning the gap. In germline, CDR1 is MNHNS, CDR2 SASEGT. The CDR3 has 15 amino acids. Written as DNA, the CDR3 is TGTGCCAGCAGTGAAGCTGCAGGGTACCAAGAGACCCAGTACTTC. It translates to CASSEAAGYQETQYF.

The table lists this clone with a few counts. The genes are TRBV29-1 and TRBJ2-1, with a weak D call TRBD1 (7 bases). The CDR3 has 12 residues. Germline V lookup: CDR1 SQVTM, CDR2 ANQGSEA. The DNA of the CDR3 is TGCAGAATTCAGGGGGGCCCGGGTGAGCAGTTCTTC. Its protein product is CRIQGGPGEQFF.

The V gene is TRBV19, the J gene TRBJ1-5, with D unclear. Trimming removed 5 bases from V and 2 bases from J, with 10 bases in between. Germline assignment: CDR1 LNHDA and CDR2 SQIVND (reference sequence). This CDR3 has 14 amino acids. The chain's CDR3 is CASSRSQGNQPQHF. The CDR3 region has the DNA TGTGCCAGTAGTCGCAGCCAGGGCAATCAGCCCCAGCATTTT.

The V call is TRBV30, the J call TRBJ2-5; TRBD2 matches 12 bases. This CDR3 has 15 residues. V lost 5 bases to trimming and J lost 3 bases; unmatched junction nucleotides: 7. The germline CDR1 and CDR2 sequences are GTSNPN and SVGIG (reference sequence). The CDR3 DNA reads as TGTGCCTGGGCGAGGAGGACTAGCGGGAAAGAGACCCAGTACTTC. Protein: CAWARRTSGKETQYF.

The genes are TRBV6-5 and TRBJ2-7; a possible D gene is TRBD1 (6 bases). V lost 0 bases to trimming and J lost 6 bases, with 15 bases between them. Germline values: CDR1 MNHEY, CDR2 SVGAGI. The CDR3 is 15 amino acids. The CDR3 here is CASSYSNEQGGEQYF. Written as DNA, the CDR3 is TGTGCCAGCAGTTACTCGAATGAACAGGGTGGCGAGCAGTACTTC.

The chain employs TRBV7-2 and TRBJ2-1; 7 bases align to TRBD2. This CDR3 has 14 residues. Germline V gives CDR1 SGHTA, CDR2 FQGNSA. V lost 6 bases to trimming and J lost 5 bases; unmatched junction nucleotides: 7. CDR3 coding DNA: TGTGCCAGCAGAGGCGGGAGTATCAACAATGAGCAGTTCTTC. It yields the protein CASRGGSINNEQFF.

The rearrangement links TRBV9 to TRBJ2-7, with D possibly TRBD2 on 6 matching bases. This CDR3 has 15 amino acids. The V end lost 0 bases, the J end lost 7 bases, and 17 bases lay between the germline ends. Germline V gives CDR1 SGDLS, CDR2 YYNGEE. CDR3 nucleotide sequence: TGTGCCAGCAGCGTAGAAGCAGCGGGTTCAGGTGAGCAGTACTTC. This codes for CASSVEAAGSGEQYF.

This clone was observed a few times. V and J are TRBV30 and TRBJ2-1, with no clear D. Germline assignment: CDR1 GTSNPN and CDR2 SVGIG (reference sequence). The V and J ends lost 1 base and 6 bases respectively, with 13 bases between them. The CDR3 has 14 residues. This CDR3 is CAWSDRPNSNEQFF. CDR3 sequence (DNA): TGTGCCTGGAGTGATAGGCCCAACAGCAATGAGCAGTTCTTC.

The chain uses TRBV27 and TRBJ2-1; no firm D call. The V gene lost 5 bases and the J gene lost 7 bases, with 33 bases spanning the gap. This CDR3 contains 20 residues. Germline loops: CDR1 MNHEY, CDR2 SMNVEV (reference sequence). As DNA, the CDR3 is TGTGCCAGCAGTCAACCCTTGCGGTCTGGTCCCCGGCTAGGATGGAATGAGCAGTTCTTC. Translating gives CASSQPLRSGPRLGWNEQFF.

The chain employs TRBV7-9 and TRBJ2-3; the match to TRBD2 covers 13 bases. This CDR3 contains 17 residues. CDR1 SEHNR and CDR2 FQNEAQ come from the germline V gene (reference sequence). The trim removed 5 bases at V and 2 bases at J, leaving 7 bases unmatched. DNA of the CDR3: TGTGCCAGCAGCGGTAGACTAGCGGGAGGTCCCACAGATACGCAGTATTTT. Its translation: CASSGRLAGGPTDTQYF.

This rearrangement joins TRBV30 to TRBJ1-5; 9 bases are a match to TRBD1. V dropped 2 bases and J dropped 6; count of bases not matched to a gene: 8. CDR1 is GTSNPN and CDR2 is SVGIG in the germline V gene (reference sequence). The CDR3 has 15 amino acids. The CDR3: CAWSFKDRGRQPQHF. The CDR3 DNA reads as TGTGCCTGGAGTTTTAAGGACAGGGGACGTCAGCCCCAGCATTTT.

The chain combines TRBV5-4 with TRBJ2-5; possibly TRBD2 for D (6 bases). V lost 1 base to trimming and J lost 3 bases, with 7 bases between them. Germline CDR1 SGHNT, CDR2 YYREEE (reference sequence). This CDR3 comprises 13 residues. CDR3 sequence reads: CASSLPSEETQYF. The CDR3 DNA is TGTGCCAGCAGCTTGCCTAGCGAAGAGACCCAGTACTTC.

The J gene is TRBJ1-1, the V gene TRBV25-1, with 7 positions matching TRBD1. Trimming cost V 7 bases and J 1 base; bases outside gene matches: 9. Germline values: CDR1 MGHDK, CDR2 SYGVNS. The CDR3 contains 15 residues. CDR3 region: CASKGPGQANTEAFF. The CDR3 DNA reads as TGTGCCAGCAAAGGACCCGGACAGGCGAACACTGAAGCTTTCTTT.

This sequence joins TRBV10-3 and TRBJ1-2, with D possibly being TRBD1 (6 bases). The germline gives CDR1 ENHRY, CDR2 SYGVKD. The V end was cut by 6 bases, the J end by 8 bases, with 13 bases between. The CDR3 is 12 residues long. CDR3 bases: TGTGCCATCAGGAGGGGGGGGACCGGCTACACCTTC. It encodes CAIRRGGTGYTF.

This rearrangement joins TRBV30 to TRBJ2-7, with 9 bases fitting TRBD1. The CDR3 sequence is 14 residues long. Trimming at V came to 0 bases and at J to 6 bases, leaving 6 bases not matched to a gene. Germline-derived CDR1 and CDR2 are GTSNPN and SVGIG (reference sequence). The DNA for the CDR3 is TGTGCCTGGAGTGTAGAGGGACAGGGTAGCGAGCAGTACTTC. Translating it yields CAWSVEGQGSEQYF.

V usage is TRBV19 and J usage is TRBJ2-3, with 8 bases identical to TRBD2. CDR1 is LNHDA, CDR2 SQIVND, per germline (reference sequence). The CDR3 runs to 13 residues. V lost 4 bases and J lost 5; bases outside the gene matches: 2. The chain's CDR3 is CASSTGTRDTQYF. As DNA, the CDR3 is TGTGCCAGTAGTACAGGGACTAGAGATACGCAGTATTTT.

This clone was counted between two and nine times. The rearrangement joins TRBV10-2 to TRBJ1-4; possibly TRBD1 for D (5 bases). CDR1 and CDR2 (germline): WSHSY, SAAADI. The CDR3 consists of 11 residues. V was pared by 10 bases and J by 6 bases, with 9 bases between. The CDR3 DNA is TGCGCCATGCAGGGATATGAAAAACTGTTTTTT. Translated: CAMQGYEKLFF.

This rearrangement joins TRBV6-4 to TRBJ2-3; the match to TRBD2 covers 8 bases. CDR3 length: 15 residues. Germline CDR1 and CDR2: MRHNA and SNTAGT. V trimming: 3 bases; J trimming: 0 bases; junction bases outside the gene matches: 2. CDR3 sequence: CASSDIAGSTDTQYF. The DNA of the CDR3 is TGTGCCAGCAGTGATATAGCGGGAAGCACAGATACGCAGTATTTT.

This clone is a singleton in its sample. The chain carries TRBV7-2 and TRBJ1-2; a possible D gene is TRBD1 (5 bases). The CDR3 is made up of 15 amino acids. Per the germline V gene, CDR1 is SGHTA and CDR2 is FQGNSA. The V end was cut by 1 base, the J end by 7 bases, with 16 bases between. The CDR3 nucleotides read TGTGCCAGCAGCTTAGTATATTTACAGGACCTTGGCTACACCTTC. Its translation: CASSLVYLQDLGYTF.

The CDR3 protein is CASSLAGTNTEAFF. CDR3 coding DNA: TGTGCCAGCAGCTTAGCCGGGACAAACACTGAAGCTTTCTTT. The chain recombines TRBV11-2 with TRBJ1-1, with a possible D match to TRBD1 (6 bases). The CDR3 is made up of 14 amino acids. CDR1 and CDR2 (germline): SGHAT, FQNNGV. Trimming pared 1 base from V and 2 bases from J, leaving 8 bases between.

J is TRBJ2-7 and V is TRBV5-6; a possible D gene is TRBD1 (5 bases). V lost 1 base to trimming and J lost 2 bases, with 13 bases between them. Germline-derived CDR1 and CDR2 are SGHDT and YYEEEE. The CDR3 extends over 15 amino acids. The CDR3 reads CASSLNPQAAYEQYF. CDR3 DNA sequence: TGTGCCAGCAGCTTGAACCCACAGGCCGCCTACGAGCAGTACTTC.

V usage is TRBV5-4 and J usage is TRBJ2-5, with 15 bases identical to TRBD2. The CDR3 runs to 17 residues. After removal of 4 bases from V and 4 bases from J, the junction contained 8 bases not matched to a gene. Germline lookup yields CDR1 SGHNT and CDR2 YYREEE (reference sequence). The CDR3 protein is CASSPGTSGRLTETQYF. DNA of the CDR3: TGTGCCAGCAGCCCTGGGACTAGCGGGAGGCTCACAGAGACCCAGTACTTC.

The rearrangement uses TRBV19 and TRBJ2-1, with 8 bases fitting TRBD1. CDR1 is LNHDA and CDR2 is SQIVND in the germline V gene (reference sequence). Losses at the gene ends were 5 bases for V and 8 bases for J; bases not matched to a gene: 8. This CDR3 spans 14 amino acids. In nucleotides, the CDR3 is TGTGCCAGTAGTTTACAGGGGGAGGCGGATGAGCAGTTCTTC. This codes for CASSLQGEADEQFF.

The chain joins TRBV5-6 to TRBJ1-2, with a possible D match to TRBD1 (6 bases). V lost 1 base to trimming and J lost 7 bases, with 26 bases between them. CDR3 length: 18 amino acids. Per germline, CDR1 SGHDT and CDR2 YYEEEE. The CDR3 DNA sequence: TGTGCCAGCAGCTTGACCAGATGGACAGCCACCTTTATTGGTGGCTACACCTTC. Residues: CASSLTRWTATFIGGYTF. Based on the CDR3 plus reference TRBV5-6 and TRBJ1-2, the full variable domain is DAGVTQSPTHLIKTRGQQVTLRCSPKSGHDTVSWYQQALGQGPQFIFQYYEEEERQRGNFPDRFSGHQFPNYSSELNVNALLLGDSALYLCASSLTRWTATFIGGYTFGSGTRLTVV.

The sample holds one count of this clone. The chain combines TRBV18 with TRBJ1-5; 9 bases align to TRBD1. The J segment lost 1 base and the V segment lost 3 bases, leaving 4 bases of the junction unmatched. Germline-derived CDR1 and CDR2 are KGHSH and LQKENI. The CDR3 sequence is 16 residues long. This CDR3 reads CASSPDRGSSNQPQHF. The DNA for the CDR3 is TGTGCCAGCTCACCGGACAGGGGTTCGAGCAATCAGCCCCAGCATTTT.

This chain joins TRBV6-6 and TRBJ1-2; possible D gene TRBD1, 6 bases. This CDR3 has 15 residues. The ends were cut back, 0 bases at V and 4 bases at J, with 12 bases in the middle. Germline CDR1 MNHNY, CDR2 SVGAGI (reference sequence). CDR3 residues: CASSYSKTDSYGYTF. Here the CDR3 DNA reads TGTGCCAGCAGTTACTCGAAGACGGACAGCTATGGCTACACCTTC.

This rearrangement joins TRBV6-1 to TRBJ1-2, with D perhaps TRBD1 (5 bases). V gave up 2 bases and J gave up 4 bases, with 8 bases separating them. CDR1 is MNHNS and CDR2 is SASEGT in the germline V gene. The CDR3 consists of 13 residues. CDR3 DNA sequence: TGTGCCAGCAGTGAAAGGGGTAGCTATGGCTACACCTTC. Amino acids: CASSERGSYGYTF.